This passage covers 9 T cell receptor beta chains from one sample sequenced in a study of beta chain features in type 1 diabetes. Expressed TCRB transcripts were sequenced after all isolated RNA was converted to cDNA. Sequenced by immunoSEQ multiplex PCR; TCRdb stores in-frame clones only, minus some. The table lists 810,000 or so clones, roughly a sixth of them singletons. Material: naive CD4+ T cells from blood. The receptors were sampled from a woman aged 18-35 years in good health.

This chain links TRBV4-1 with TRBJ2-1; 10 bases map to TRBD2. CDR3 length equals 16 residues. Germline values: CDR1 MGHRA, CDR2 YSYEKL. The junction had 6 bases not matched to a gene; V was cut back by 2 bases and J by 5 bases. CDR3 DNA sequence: TGCGCCAGCAGCCAAAGAATAGCGGGAGGAAACAATGAGCAGTTCTTC. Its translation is CASSQRIAGGNNEQFF.

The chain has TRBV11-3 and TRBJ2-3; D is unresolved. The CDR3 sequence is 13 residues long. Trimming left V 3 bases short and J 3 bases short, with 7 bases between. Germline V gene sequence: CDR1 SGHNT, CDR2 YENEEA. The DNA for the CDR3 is TGTGCCAGCAGCTTTAGTGCGACAGATACGCAGTATTTT. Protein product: CASSFSATDTQYF. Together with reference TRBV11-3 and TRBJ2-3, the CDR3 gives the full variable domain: EAGVVQSPRYKIIEKKQPVAFWCNPISGHNTLYWYLQNLGQGPELLIRYENEEAVDDSQLPKDRFSAERLKGVDSTLKIQPAELGDSAVYLCASSFSATDTQYFGPGTRLTVL.

The CDR3 protein is CASAGQGVYEQFF. The CDR3 DNA reads TGTGCCTCCGCCGGACAGGGGGTCTATGAGCAGTTCTTC. V and J are TRBV7-2 and TRBJ2-1, with TRBD1 identical over 10 bases. Losses at the gene ends were 11 bases for V and 8 bases for J; bases not matched to a gene: 9. The CDR3 runs 13 residues. The germline V gene encodes CDR1 SGHTA and CDR2 FQGNSA.

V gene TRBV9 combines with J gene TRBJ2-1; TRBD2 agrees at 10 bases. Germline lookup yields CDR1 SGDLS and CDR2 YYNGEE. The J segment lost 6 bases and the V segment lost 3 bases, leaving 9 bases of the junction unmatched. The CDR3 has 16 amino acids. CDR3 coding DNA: TGTGCCAGCAGCGCCGGTTCTAGCGGGAGTATCAATGAGCAGTTCTTC. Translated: CASSAGSSGSINEQFF.

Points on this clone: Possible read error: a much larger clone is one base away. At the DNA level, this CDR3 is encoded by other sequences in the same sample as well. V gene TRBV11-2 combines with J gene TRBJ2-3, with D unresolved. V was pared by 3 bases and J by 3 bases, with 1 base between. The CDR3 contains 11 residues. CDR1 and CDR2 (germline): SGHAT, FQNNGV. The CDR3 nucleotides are TGTGCCAGCAGCTTTACAGATACGCAGTATTTT. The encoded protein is CASSFTDTQYF. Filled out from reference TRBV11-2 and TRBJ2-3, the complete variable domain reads EAGVAQSPRYKIIEKRQSVAFWCNPISGHATLYWYQQILGQGPKLLIQFQNNGVVDDSQLPKDRFSAERLKGVDSTLKIQPAKLEDSAVYLCASSFTDTQYFGPGTRLTVL.

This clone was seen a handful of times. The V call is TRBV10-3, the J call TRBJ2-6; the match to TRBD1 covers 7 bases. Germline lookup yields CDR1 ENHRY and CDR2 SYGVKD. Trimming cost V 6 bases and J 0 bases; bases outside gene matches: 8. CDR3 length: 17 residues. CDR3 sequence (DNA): TGTGCCATCAGGAAGGGGGCTATAGTCTCTGGGGCCAACGTCCTGACTTTC. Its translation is CAIRKGAIVSGANVLTF.

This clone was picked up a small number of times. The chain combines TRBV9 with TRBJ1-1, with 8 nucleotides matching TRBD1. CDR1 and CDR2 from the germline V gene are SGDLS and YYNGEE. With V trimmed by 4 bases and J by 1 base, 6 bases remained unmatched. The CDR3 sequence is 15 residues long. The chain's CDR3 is CASSPPGTGNTEAFF. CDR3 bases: TGTGCCAGCAGCCCTCCCGGGACAGGGAACACTGAAGCTTTCTTT.

Here the CDR3 DNA reads TGTGCCAGCAGTCCCTCCCCAGCAGGGTCGAACACTGAAGCTTTCTTT. Translated: CASSPSPAGSNTEAFF. V gene TRBV6-6 combines with J gene TRBJ1-1; D might be TRBD1 (5 bases). This CDR3 region has 16 residues. The germline V gene has CDR1 MNHNY and CDR2 SVGAGI (reference sequence). V lost 5 bases to trimming and J lost 1 base, with 17 bases between them.

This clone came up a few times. CDR3 in amino acids: CASSSNYGYTF. The CDR3 nucleotides are TGTGCCAGCAGCTCTAACTATGGCTACACCTTC. The chain recombines TRBV5-5 with TRBJ1-2; D call uncertain. Looked up from germline, CDR1 is SGHKS and CDR2 is YYEKEE (reference sequence). The V and J ends lost 3 bases and 0 bases respectively, with 0 bases between them. The CDR3 runs 11 residues. The full variable domain, rest sourced from reference TRBV5-5 and TRBJ1-2, is DAGVTQSPTHLIKTRGQQVTLRCSPISGHKSVSWYQQVLGQGPQFIFQYYEKEERGRGNFPDRFSARQFPNYSSELNVNALLLGDSALYLCASSSNYGYTFGSGTRLTVV.